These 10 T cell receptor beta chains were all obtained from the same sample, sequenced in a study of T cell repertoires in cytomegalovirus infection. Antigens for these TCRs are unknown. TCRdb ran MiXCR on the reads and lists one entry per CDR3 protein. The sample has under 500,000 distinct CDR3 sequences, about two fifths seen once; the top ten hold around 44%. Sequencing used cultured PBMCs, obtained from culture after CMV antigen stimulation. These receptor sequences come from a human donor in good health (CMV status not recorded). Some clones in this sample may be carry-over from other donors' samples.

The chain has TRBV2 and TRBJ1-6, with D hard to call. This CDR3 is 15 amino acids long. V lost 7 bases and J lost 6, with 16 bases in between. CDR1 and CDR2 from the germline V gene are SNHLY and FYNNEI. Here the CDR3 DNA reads TGTGCCAGCAAGGGCAAATCTAGAAGTAATTCACCCCTCCACTTT. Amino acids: CASKGKSRSNSPLHF.

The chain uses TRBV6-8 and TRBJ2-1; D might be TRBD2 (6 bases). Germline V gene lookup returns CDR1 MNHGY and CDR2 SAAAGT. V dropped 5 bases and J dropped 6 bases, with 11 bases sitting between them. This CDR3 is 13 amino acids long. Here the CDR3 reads CASSQPSVNEQFF. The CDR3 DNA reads TGTGCCAGCAGTCAACCTAGCGTCAATGAGCAGTTCTTC.

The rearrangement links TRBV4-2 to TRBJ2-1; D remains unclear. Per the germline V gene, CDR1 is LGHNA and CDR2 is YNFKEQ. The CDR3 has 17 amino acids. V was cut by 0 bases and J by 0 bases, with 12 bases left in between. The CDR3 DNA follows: TGTGCCAGCAGCCAAGAGCCCTGGGGTTCCTCCTACAATGAGCAGTTCTTC. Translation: CASSQEPWGSSYNEQFF.

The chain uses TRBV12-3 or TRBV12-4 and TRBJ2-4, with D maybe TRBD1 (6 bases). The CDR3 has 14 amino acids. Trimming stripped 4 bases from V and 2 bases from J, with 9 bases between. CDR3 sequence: CASSSGTTKNIQYF. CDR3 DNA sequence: TGTGCCAGCAGTTCGGGGACAACCAAAAACATTCAGTACTTC.

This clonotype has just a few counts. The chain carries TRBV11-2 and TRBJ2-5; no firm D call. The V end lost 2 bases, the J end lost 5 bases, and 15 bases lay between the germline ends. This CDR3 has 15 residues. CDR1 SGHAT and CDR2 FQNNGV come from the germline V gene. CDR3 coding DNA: TGTGCCAGCAGCTTATCCCTAGGGATGGATGAGACCCAGTACTTC. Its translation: CASSLSLGMDETQYF.

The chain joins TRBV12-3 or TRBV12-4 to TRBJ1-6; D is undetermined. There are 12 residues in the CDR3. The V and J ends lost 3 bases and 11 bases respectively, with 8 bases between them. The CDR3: CASSFGFAPLHF. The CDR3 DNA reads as TGTGCCAGCAGTTTCGGATTTGCACCCCTCCACTTT.

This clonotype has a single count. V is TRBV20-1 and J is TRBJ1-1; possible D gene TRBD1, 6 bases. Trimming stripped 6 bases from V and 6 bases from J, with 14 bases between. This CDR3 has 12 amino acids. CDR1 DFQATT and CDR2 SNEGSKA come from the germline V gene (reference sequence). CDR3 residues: CSAKVGAAEAFF. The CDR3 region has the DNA TGCAGTGCCAAAGTGGGGGCCGCTGAAGCTTTCTTT.

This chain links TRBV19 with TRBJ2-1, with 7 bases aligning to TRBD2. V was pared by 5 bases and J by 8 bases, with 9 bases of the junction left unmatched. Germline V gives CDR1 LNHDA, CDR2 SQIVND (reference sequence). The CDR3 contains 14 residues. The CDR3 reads CASSGLEIVDEQFF. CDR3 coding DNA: TGTGCCAGTAGTGGACTAGAAATTGTGGATGAGCAGTTCTTC.

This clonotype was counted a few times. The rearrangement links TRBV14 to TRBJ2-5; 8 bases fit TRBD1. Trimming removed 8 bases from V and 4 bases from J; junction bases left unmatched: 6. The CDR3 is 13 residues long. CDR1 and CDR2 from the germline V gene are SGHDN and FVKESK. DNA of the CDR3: TGTGCCAGCCGCCGGACAGGGCGAGAGACCCAGTACTTC. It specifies CASRRTGRETQYF.

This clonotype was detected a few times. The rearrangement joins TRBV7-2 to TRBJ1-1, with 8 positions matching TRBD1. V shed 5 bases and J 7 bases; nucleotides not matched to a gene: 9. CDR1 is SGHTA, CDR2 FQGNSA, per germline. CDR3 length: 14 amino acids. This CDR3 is CASSEGRGPGEAFF. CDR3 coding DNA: TGTGCCAGCAGCGAAGGCAGGGGGCCGGGTGAAGCTTTCTTT. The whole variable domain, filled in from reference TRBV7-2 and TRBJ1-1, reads GAGVSQSPSNKVTEKGKDVELRCDPISGHTALYWYRQSLGQGLEFLIYFQGNSAPDKSGLPSDRFSAERTGGSVSTLTIQRTQQEDSAVYLCASSEGRGPGEAFFGQGTRLTVV.